This TCR beta chain was recorded in a study of blood T cell repertoires in COVID-19. Whole-study context: Samples representing acute and convalescent COVID-19 were sourced from the United States, Italy and Spain.

Produced via immunoSEQ multiplex PCR; TCRdb's table is partial and in-frame only. Counted here are a few hundred thousand clones, 80% to 90% occurring once; the ten biggest clones make up about 10%. Recruits, aged roughly 18 to 90 years, lived in 20 to 30 US areas. Allocation to cohorts depended on clinical history reported by the participants. This clone was detected only a few times. The CDR3 sequence is 12 residues long. V lost 8 bases and J lost 7, with 14 bases in between. CDR1 is SEHNR and CDR2 is FQNEAQ in the germline V gene (reference sequence). Sequenced: PBMCs or T cells enriched from blood (not recorded which). The rearrangement links TRBV7-9 to TRBJ1-2; maybe TRBD1 (6 bases). This receptor was obtained from a man between 40 and 49 years old who had recovered from COVID-19. CDR3 nucleotide sequence: TGTGCCAGCGATGATCAACAGGGTGGCTACACCTTC. It encodes CASDDQQGGYTF.